This T cell receptor beta chain was documented in a study of T cell clonotyping in hematopoietic cell transplantation. General study points: Recipient TCR diversity dropped after transplant; expanded clonotypes rose from day 30 to 180.

TCRdb's copy holds only in-frame clones and misses some; the assay was immunoSEQ multiplex PCR. Seen here are 15,000 to 20,000 clones, 77% observed once, and the top ten hold under 20%. Time point: recipient sample about 28 days before transplant, after cytoreduction. This CDR3 comprises 14 residues. V was clipped by 3 bases and J by 6 bases; unmatched bases: 6. The germline V gene has CDR1 ENHRY and CDR2 SYGVKD. Notes on this clone: The antigen is unknown.

The sequencing used peripheral blood mononuclear cells, collected before stem cell transplant. The TCR sequence derives from a man aged 60-69 years with acute myeloid leukemia. Some clones in this sample may be carry-over from other donors' samples. J is TRBJ2-7 and V is TRBV10-3, with 9 nucleotides matching TRBD1. The CDR3 sequence is CAISDGDRVGEQYF. The CDR3 region has the DNA TGTGCCATCAGTGATGGGGACAGGGTCGGCGAGCAGTACTTC.